Included here is one TCR beta chain sequence, with context. Its specificity is unknown. This sample was included in a study of cytomegalovirus exposure and HLA in healthy donors. Study-wide points: Usually a TCR sequence was rare, but some public TCRs were found in many donors.

Clones were read by immunoSEQ multiplex PCR, and TCRdb kept only the in-frame ones, dropping some. The profile covers around 260,000 clones, with 90% appearing a single time and 3.1% taken by the ten largest. Per germline, CDR1 MDHEN and CDR2 SYDVKM. V was clipped by 6 bases and J by 0 bases, with 6 bases between them. CDR3 size: 13 residues. The chain carries TRBV28 and TRBJ1-3; D gene ambiguous. The receptor comes from a woman aged 30 to 39 in good health and CMV-seronegative. The sample taken for sequencing was PBMCs. DNA for the CDR3: TGTGCCAGCAGGGAGTACTCTGGAAACACCATATATTTT. Protein: CASREYSGNTIYF.